This T cell receptor (beta chain) was sequenced in a study of vaccination effects on CD4 cells after COVID-19. Study summary: Before any sequencing was done, the ViraFEST assay used viral peptide pools to expand antigen-specific CD4+ T cells. Findings and limits, study-wide: There was marked clonal contraction among infection- and vaccine-induced clones late after vaccination.

In regard to this clone: Its specificity is not known.

The CDR3 has 15 residues. V lost 8 bases, J lost 2 bases, and 19 bases lay in between. CDR1 and CDR2 from the germline V gene are MDHEN and SYDVKM. Upon completion of more than eight days in culture, CD4+ T cells were isolated. Measured with immunoSEQ multiplex PCR; TCRdb has only the in-frame clones, and not every one. The sample contains 45,000 to 50,000 clones, roughly three fifths of which appear only once. The rearrangement links TRBV28 to TRBJ2-7; D possibly corresponds to TRBD2 (7 bases). The source is a human donor who received a COVID-19 vaccine. The sample in question was CD4+ T cells from PBMCs cultured without peptide, obtained before COVID-19 vaccination. This CDR3 is CASGGGGRGAYEQYF. For the CDR3, the DNA is TGTGCCAGCGGGGGGGGCGGGAGAGGAGCCTACGAGCAGTACTTC.